A selection of T cell receptor beta chains follows, all from one sample in a study of blood T cells in healthy people across ages. TCRdb used MiXCR to reprocess the 5' RACE reads, holding one entry per CDR3 protein. In the table there are about 720,000 distinct CDR3 sequences, about a fifth of which are singletons. What was sequenced was blood. The receptors stem from a man aged 65-85 years in good health. CDR3s include the opening cysteine and the closing phenylalanine or tryptophan. A D gene is named only where the DNA matches it firmly. A row's size may be missing; if present it is once, few, many or a size class.

TRBV2	TRBJ2-1	few	TRBD1	CASKFTGVFYNEQFF	TGTGCCAGCAAGTTTACAGGGGTGTTCTACAATGAGCAGTTCTTC
TRBV7-7	TRBJ1-3	many	NA	CASSLDPGDTIYF	TGTGCCAGCAGCTTAGATCCAGGGGACACCATATATTTT
TRBV5-4	TRBJ1-1	NA	TRBD1	CASSAKQGAVTEAFF	TGTGCCAGCAGCGCCAAGCAGGGGGCGGTCACTGAAGCTTTCTTT
TRBV6-5	TRBJ2-3	NA	TRBD2	CASSSPPRGVRTDTQYF	TGTGCCAGCAGTTCCCCCCCGCGGGGGGTTAGGACAGATACGCAGTATTTT
TRBV29-1	TRBJ2-5	NA	NA	CSVEGIGEETQYF	TGCAGCGTTGAAGGTATTGGGGAAGAGACCCAGTACTTC
TRBV29-1	TRBJ2-3	NA	NA	CSVDSFSTDTQYF	TGCAGCGTCGACAGTTTCAGCACAGATACGCAGTACTTT
TRBV6-4	TRBJ2-1	many	NA	CASSDLGSPADEQFF	TGTGCCAGCAGTGACCTGGGCAGCCCGGCCGATGAGCAGTTCTTC
TRBV7-3	TRBJ2-1	NA	NA	CASSLIGANTYNEQFF	TGTGCCAGCAGCTTAATCGGGGCCAACACCTACAATGAGCAGTTCTTC
TRBV12-3/TRBV12-4	TRBJ2-3	few	NA	CASSLRGRADTQYF	TGTGCCAGCAGTTTGCGGGGACGAGCAGATACGCAGTATTTT
TRBV2	TRBJ2-1	few	NA	CASSRTVGSSYNEQFF	TGTGCCAGCAGTAGGACAGTTGGATCCTCCTACAATGAGCAGTTCTTC
TRBV11-1	TRBJ2-5	NA	NA	CASSLAGGTNYGYTFGSGTQYF	NA
TRBV20-1	TRBJ2-7	few	NA	CSALSGVAGDTLEQYF	TGCAGTGCTCTATCAGGGGTGGCAGGGGATACGCTCGAGCAGTACTTC
TRBV10-1	TRBJ2-3	NA	NA	CASSESARATDTQYF	TGCGCCAGCAGTGAGTCGGCCAGGGCGACAGATACGCAGTATTTT
TRBV5-1	TRBJ1-5	few	NA	CASSPGVPNQPQHF	TGCGCCAGCAGCCCAGGGGTCCCCAATCAGCCCCAGCATTTT
TRBV7-9	TRBJ2-1	NA	TRBD1	CASSRTGIEQFF	TGTGCCAGCAGCCGGACAGGGATTGAGCAGTTCTTC
TRBV2	TRBJ2-3	NA	NA	CATWFGADTDTQYF	TGTGCCACCTGGTTCGGAGCGGACACAGATACGCAGTATTTT
TRBV7-9	TRBJ2-7	few	TRBD1	CASSLEGTGRYEQYF	TGTGCCAGCAGCTTAGAAGGGACAGGGAGGTACGAGCAGTACTTC
TRBV5-1	TRBJ2-3	NA	NA	CASSLGRGGSDTQYF	TGCGCCAGCAGCTTAGGGAGGGGGGGCTCAGATACGCAGTATTTT
TRBV28	TRBJ2-7	NA	NA	CALGRGSSYEQYF	TGTGCCCTCGGACGGGGTTCGTCCTACGAGCAGTACTTC
TRBV6-2/TRBV6-3	TRBJ2-2	few	NA	CASSYSRTANTGELFF	TGTGCCAGCAGTTACTCGAGGACAGCGAACACCGGGGAGCTGTTTTTT
TRBV20-1	TRBJ2-6	many	TRBD1	CSARPGGSGANVLTF	TGCAGTGCTAGGCCAGGGGGATCTGGGGCCAACGTCCTGACTTTC
TRBV7-2	TRBJ2-5	NA	TRBD1	CASSSRQGLGEQYF	TGTGCCAGCAGCTCGAGACAGGGTTTGGGGGAGCAGTACTTC
TRBV23-1	TRBJ2-3	few	TRBD1	CASSHSGTARTDTQYF	TGCGCCAGCAGTCACTCCGGGACAGCCAGAACAGATACGCAGTATTTT
TRBV7-8	TRBJ1-2	few	NA	CASSTWTDISGYTF	TGTGCCAGCAGCACCTGGACAGACATTTCTGGCTACACCTTC
TRBV5-6	TRBJ2-1	few	TRBD1	CASSWRTGGGSIDEQFF	TGTGCCAGCAGCTGGCGGACAGGGGGTGGATCCATAGATGAGCAGTTCTTC
TRBV20-1	TRBJ1-1	few	NA	CSARDPRNTEAFF	TGCAGTGCTAGAGATCCCAGGAACACTGAAGCTTTCTTT
TRBV10-3	TRBJ2-3	few	TRBD1	CAIGGQGNTDTQYF	TGTGCCATCGGGGGACAGGGTAACACAGATACGCAGTATTTT
TRBV5-1	TRBJ1-6	NA	NA	CASGSLDNSPLHF	TGCGCCAGCGGGTCTCTTGATAATTCACCCCTCCACTTT
TRBV4-1	TRBJ2-7	NA	NA	CASSQDPLSYEQYF	TGCGCCAGCAGCCAAGACCCCCTCTCCTACGAGCAGTACTTC
TRBV7-9	TRBJ1-1	few	NA	CASSAYRDPNTEAFF	TGTGCCAGCAGCGCTTACCGGGACCCGAACACTGAAGCTTTCTTT
TRBV6-5	TRBJ1-5	NA	NA	CASSYSSDSNQPQHF	TGTGCCAGCAGTTACTCGTCAGATAGCAATCAGCCCCAGCATTTT
TRBV7-8	TRBJ1-4	NA	NA	CASSLTVNEKLFF	TGTGCCAGCAGCTTAACGGTGAATGAAAAACTGTTTTTT
TRBV7-2	TRBJ1-2	few	NA	CASSLAGSGGYTF	TGCGCCAGCAGCTTGGCTGGGTCTGGTGGCTACACCTTC
TRBV27	TRBJ2-4	few	NA	CASIDTGGAKNIQYF	TGTGCCAGCATTGATACAGGCGGGGCCAAAAACATTCAGTACTTC
TRBV5-1	TRBJ1-1	NA	TRBD1	CASSLDGTGVTEAFF	TGCGCCAGCAGCTTGGATGGGACAGGGGTGACTGAAGCTTTCTTT
TRBV5-1	TRBJ2-3	NA	NA	CASSCEGFSGDTQYF	TGCGCCAGCAGCTGTGAGGGTTTCAGCGGGGATACGCAGTATTTT
TRBV7-2	TRBJ1-5	NA	TRBD1	CASSLDRGGDQPQHF	TGTGCCAGCAGCTTGGACAGGGGTGGAGATCAGCCCCAGCATTTT
TRBV5-1	TRBJ2-7	NA	NA	CASSQGTVDSYEQYF	TGCGCCAGCAGTCAAGGGACTGTTGACTCCTACGAGCAGTACTTC
TRBV7-2	TRBJ2-7	many	TRBD1	CASSLGGTGLYEQYF	TGTGCCAGCAGCTTAGGCGGGACAGGGCTATACGAGCAGTACTTC
TRBV5-6	TRBJ2-3	NA	TRBD1	CASSFMGQTDTQYF	TGTGCCAGCAGCTTCATGGGACAGACAGATACGCAGTATTTT
TRBV12-3/TRBV12-4	TRBJ1-2	NA	NA	CASSLRRQAVNYGYTF	TGTGCCAGCAGTTTAAGGCGACAGGCGGTTAACTATGGCTACACCTTC
TRBV10-2	TRBJ1-5	NA	NA	CATGGAGDQPQHF	TGCGCCACAGGAGGTGCAGGAGATCAGCCCCAGCATTTT
TRBV5-5	TRBJ1-1	many	NA	CASSVRLNTEAFF	TGTGCCAGCAGCGTCCGGCTGAACACTGAAGCTTTCTTT
TRBV5-1	TRBJ2-5	NA	TRBD1	CASSTRTGSQETQYF	TGCGCCAGCAGCACCCGGACAGGCAGCCAAGAGACCCAGTACTTC